These T cell receptor beta chains were read from a single sample in a study of cytomegalovirus exposure and HLA in healthy donors. Measured with immunoSEQ multiplex PCR; TCRdb has only the in-frame clones, and not every one. In the table there are 150,000 to 250,000 clones, roughly 81% of which are singletons. The specimen was PBMCs. All receptors derive from a woman in her twenties or thirties in good health and CMV-seronegative. Both conserved end residues are part of each CDR3.

v_call: TRBV13
j_call: TRBJ2-5
cdr3_aa: CASSLEGSVGQETQYF

v_call: TRBV4-1
j_call: TRBJ1-2
cdr3_aa: CASSQVGTGDGYTF

v_call: TRBV9
j_call: TRBJ1-2
cdr3_aa: CASSTRRPEEGYTF

v_call: TRBV4-1
j_call: TRBJ2-2
cdr3_aa: CASSQGTVPSVTGELFF

v_call: TRBV2
j_call: TRBJ2-2
cdr3_aa: CASRQGLSGELFF

v_call: TRBV5-1
j_call: TRBJ2-3
cdr3_aa: CASSLRGVSTDTQYF

v_call: TRBV6-1
j_call: TRBJ1-1
cdr3_aa: CASTGHLNTEAFF

v_call: TRBV10-3
j_call: TRBJ1-2
cdr3_aa: CAISSGTGNDGGGYTF

v_call: TRBV7-6
j_call: TRBJ2-7
cdr3_aa: CASSPTGTSVEQYF

v_call: TRBV28
j_call: TRBJ2-7
cdr3_aa: CASSTRGERAYEQYF

v_call: TRBV5-1
j_call: TRBJ2-7
cdr3_aa: CASSLVAAPYEQYF

v_call: TRBV5-1
j_call: TRBJ1-1
cdr3_aa: CASKLGLQGNTEAFF

v_call: TRBV7-2
j_call: TRBJ2-3
cdr3_aa: CASSLAWTSGGADTQYF

v_call: TRBV7-9
j_call: TRBJ1-1
cdr3_aa: CASSLDRNTEAFF

v_call: TRBV4-1
j_call: TRBJ1-5
cdr3_aa: CASSPQFVTGISQPQHF

v_call: TRBV6-5
j_call: TRBJ1-4
cdr3_aa: CASSTDRSTNEKLFF

v_call: TRBV4-1
j_call: TRBJ2-7
cdr3_aa: CASSLGTGGSYEQYF

v_call: TRBV5-1
j_call: TRBJ2-7
cdr3_aa: CASSKATGTPPNF

v_call: TRBV5-5
j_call: TRBJ2-7
cdr3_aa: CASSLAAGSLNGEQYF

v_call: TRBV5-4
j_call: TRBJ2-4
cdr3_aa: CASSLVGGENIQYF

v_call: TRBV6-1
j_call: TRBJ2-7
cdr3_aa: CASSDDQGSSYEQYF

v_call: TRBV4-1
j_call: TRBJ2-1
cdr3_aa: CASSRESDSYNEQFF

v_call: TRBV5-1
j_call: TRBJ2-3
cdr3_aa: CASSPGADTQYF

v_call: TRBV27
j_call: TRBJ1-1
cdr3_aa: CASSLSEAAIEAFF

v_call: TRBV29-1
j_call: TRBJ1-2
cdr3_aa: CSVDEDNYGYTF

v_call: TRBV7-3
j_call: TRBJ2-5
cdr3_aa: CASSIVPGETQYF

v_call: TRBV11-2
j_call: TRBJ1-2
cdr3_aa: CATPGPGGYGYTF

v_call: TRBV6-5
j_call: TRBJ2-5
cdr3_aa: CASSYGSEGETQYF

v_call: TRBV14
j_call: TRBJ2-7
cdr3_aa: CASSQGLRPGPYEQYF

v_call: TRBV10-2
j_call: TRBJ1-1
cdr3_aa: CASSDFGLGLTEAFF

v_call: TRBV4-1
j_call: TRBJ2-2
cdr3_aa: CASSQVLVVGAGELFF

v_call: TRBV4-1
j_call: TRBJ2-5
cdr3_aa: CASSLGTPSAETQYF

v_call: TRBV2
j_call: TRBJ2-1
cdr3_aa: CASSEAVVSYNEQFF

v_call: TRBV7-6
j_call: TRBJ1-4
cdr3_aa: CASSLDDGGDEKLFF

v_call: TRBV15
j_call: TRBJ2-7
cdr3_aa: CATSRDAGYEQYF

v_call: TRBV5-1
j_call: TRBJ1-2
cdr3_aa: CASSLGGSSYGYTF

v_call: TRBV11-2
j_call: TRBJ1-2
cdr3_aa: CASSFAVVAGDQFRGYTF

v_call: TRBV5-1
j_call: TRBJ2-1
cdr3_aa: CASTLQAGAYNEQFF

v_call: TRBV19
j_call: TRBJ1-2
cdr3_aa: CASSIDRGGVDGYTF

v_call: TRBV4-1
j_call: TRBJ1-2
cdr3_aa: CASSLLGGYGYTF

v_call: TRBV7-2
j_call: TRBJ1-2
cdr3_aa: CASSHNNRVYYGYTF

v_call: TRBV30
j_call: TRBJ2-3
cdr3_aa: CAWGGRTQYF

v_call: TRBV7-3
j_call: TRBJ2-5
cdr3_aa: CASSFDRGRGQETQYF

v_call: TRBV10-3
j_call: TRBJ2-7
cdr3_aa: CAISESGLAGGTAQYF

v_call: TRBV5-1
j_call: TRBJ2-3
cdr3_aa: CASYLEGADTQYF

v_call: TRBV5-1
j_call: TRBJ2-7
cdr3_aa: CASAGRGEQYF

v_call: TRBV2
j_call: TRBJ1-5
cdr3_aa: CASSEDRQVNQPQHF

v_call: TRBV19
j_call: TRBJ2-3
cdr3_aa: CASSSGLAGVTDTQYF

v_call: TRBV7-9
j_call: TRBJ2-1
cdr3_aa: CASSFSSGQGGSRNEQFF

v_call: TRBV7-8
j_call: TRBJ1-2
cdr3_aa: CASGYGTLSSYGYTF